What follows are 10 T cell receptor beta chains derived from one specimen sequenced in a study of blood T cells in healthy people across ages. Sample-barcoded 5' priming and a J-beta primer mix drove a second PCR of roughly 7 to 11 cycles. Via MiXCR, TCRdb re-called the 5' RACE reads, giving one row per CDR3 protein. This table holds 850,000 to 1,000,000 distinct CDR3 sequences, about 48% found once. The sequenced sample consisted of blood. The receptor source for this set is a man under 40 in good health.

This clonotype turned up a few times. The V and J genes are TRBV3-1 and TRBJ1-2, with unresolved D. The CDR3 sequence is 16 residues long. Per the germline V gene, CDR1 is LGHDT and CDR2 is YNNKEL (reference sequence). V shed 1 base and J shed 4 bases, with 16 bases lying between them. The CDR3 loop is CASSQGPDWQIYGYTF. The DNA for the CDR3 is TGTGCCAGCAGCCAAGGCCCCGATTGGCAGATCTATGGCTACACCTTC.

This chain uses TRBV7-2 with TRBJ1-3; D not certain. Trimming removed 0 bases at V and 0 bases at J, with 6 bases between. The CDR3 extends over 15 amino acids. The germline CDR1 and CDR2 sequences are SGHTA and FQGNSA. In DNA form, the CDR3 reads TGTGCCAGCAGCTTAGCGATCCTCTCTGGAAACACCATATATTTT. It is translated as CASSLAILSGNTIYF.

The gene calls are TRBV6-2 or TRBV6-3 and TRBJ1-5, with D perhaps TRBD1 (6 bases). V shed 4 bases and J shed 9 bases, with 19 bases lying between them. CDR1 is MNHEY and CDR2 is SVGEGT in the germline V gene. The CDR3 spans 15 residues. CDR3 coding DNA: TGTGCCAGCAGTTTTGGGCAGGGGCCCTTCCGGCCCCAGCATTTT. Amino acids: CASSFGQGPFRPQHF.

This clonotype has more than one count but fewer than ten. The CDR3 spells CASSTHSVTQETQYF. The CDR3 region has the DNA TGTGCCAGCAGTACCCATAGCGTTACTCAAGAGACCCAGTACTTC. The chain couples TRBV12-3 or TRBV12-4 to TRBJ2-5; a possible D gene is TRBD2 (5 bases). The CDR3 totals 15 residues. The V gene lost 5 bases and the J gene lost 2 bases, with 15 bases spanning the gap.

V and J are TRBV2 and TRBJ2-7, with a tentative D call TRBD2 (5 bases). The germline V gene has CDR1 SNHLY and CDR2 FYNNEI. Trimming shortened V by 6 bases and J by 4 bases, and 13 bases separated the two germline ends. This CDR3 has 13 residues. CDR3 region: CASRKEGGYEQYF. The CDR3 nucleotides read TGTGCCAGCAGAAAAGAGGGTGGGTACGAGCAGTACTTC.

This clonotype was detected only once. At one of its ends the junction is not consistent with the germline gene, which may arise from a read error. This sequence joins TRBV25-1 and TRBJ1-2; D is perhaps TRBD1 (5 bases). The CDR3 covers 15 residues. Germline CDR1 reads MGHDK; CDR2 reads SYGVNS. The CDR3 DNA follows: TGTGCCAGCAGTGAACCGGGACGGATTAACTCTGGCTACACCTTC. Residues: CASSEPGRINSGYTF.

The J gene is TRBJ2-2, the V gene TRBV5-1, with a weak D call TRBD1 (6 bases). With 6 bases removed from V and 1 base from J, the gap between germline ends came to 13 bases. This CDR3 spans 15 amino acids. Germline V gene sequence: CDR1 SGHRS, CDR2 YFSETQ. The CDR3 coding sequence is TGCGCCAGCAACGGAGCGACAGGGAACACCGGGGAGCTGTTTTTT. Protein product: CASNGATGNTGELFF.

This sequence joins TRBV6-2 or TRBV6-3 and TRBJ1-1, with D perhaps matching TRBD1 (6 bases). The ends were cut back, 8 bases at V and 7 bases at J, with 14 bases in the middle. CDR3 size: 12 residues. The germline V gene has CDR1 MNHEY and CDR2 SVGEGT. The CDR3 here is CASGVQGFEAFF. The CDR3 DNA is TGTGCCAGCGGAGTTCAGGGGTTTGAAGCTTTCTTT.

This clonotype was recorded once. The CDR3 DNA reads TGTGCCAGCTCACGGCCCCAAGAGAATTCACCCCTCCACTTT. Translated: CASSRPQENSPLHF. The chain uses TRBV27 and TRBJ1-6; D not certain. Germline V gene sequence: CDR1 MNHEY, CDR2 SMNVEV (reference sequence). The V end was cut by 8 bases, the J end by 7 bases, with 15 bases between. CDR3 length equals 14 residues.

The chain joins TRBV20-1 to TRBJ1-1; D possibly corresponds to TRBD1 (5 bases). Germline values: CDR1 DFQATT, CDR2 SNEGSKA (reference sequence). The V end was cut by 1 base, the J end by 2 bases, with 11 bases between. The CDR3 runs 14 residues. CDR3 coding DNA: TGCAGTGCTAGAGTGGCAGGGCGTAACACTGAAGCTTTCTTT. This encodes CSARVAGRNTEAFF.